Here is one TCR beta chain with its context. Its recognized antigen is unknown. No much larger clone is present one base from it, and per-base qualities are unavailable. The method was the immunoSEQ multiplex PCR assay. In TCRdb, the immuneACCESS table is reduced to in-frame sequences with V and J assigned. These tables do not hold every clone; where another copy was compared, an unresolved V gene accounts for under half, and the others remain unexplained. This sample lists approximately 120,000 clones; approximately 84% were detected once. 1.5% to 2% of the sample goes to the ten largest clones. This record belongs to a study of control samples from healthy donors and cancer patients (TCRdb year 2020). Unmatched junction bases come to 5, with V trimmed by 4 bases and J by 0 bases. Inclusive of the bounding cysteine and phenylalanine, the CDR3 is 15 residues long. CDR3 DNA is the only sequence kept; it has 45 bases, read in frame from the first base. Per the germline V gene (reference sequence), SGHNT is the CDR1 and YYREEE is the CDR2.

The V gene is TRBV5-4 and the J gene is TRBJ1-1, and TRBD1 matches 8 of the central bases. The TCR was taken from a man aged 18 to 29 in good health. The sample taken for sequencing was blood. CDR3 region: CASSTRTGLNTEAFF. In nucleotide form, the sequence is TGTGCCAGCAGCACCCGGACAGGGTTGAACACTGAAGCTTTCTTT.